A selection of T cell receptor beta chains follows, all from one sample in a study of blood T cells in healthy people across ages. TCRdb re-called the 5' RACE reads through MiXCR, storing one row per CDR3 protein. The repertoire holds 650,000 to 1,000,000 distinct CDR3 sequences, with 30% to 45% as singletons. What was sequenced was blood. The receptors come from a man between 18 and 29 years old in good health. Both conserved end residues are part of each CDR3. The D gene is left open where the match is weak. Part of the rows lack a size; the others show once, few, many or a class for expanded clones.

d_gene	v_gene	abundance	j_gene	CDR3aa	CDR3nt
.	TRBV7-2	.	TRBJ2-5	CASSLLSGRVQETQYF	TGTGCCAGCAGCCTCCTTTCGGGCAGGGTCCAAGAGACCCAGTACTTC
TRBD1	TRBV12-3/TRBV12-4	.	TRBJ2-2	CASSLQGKGGELFF	TGTGCCAGCAGTCTACAGGGGAAGGGCGGGGAGCTGTTTTTT
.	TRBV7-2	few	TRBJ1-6	CASTSSPLTLHF	TGTGCCAGCACCAGTTCACCCTTGACCCTCCACTTT
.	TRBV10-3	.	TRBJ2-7	CAVSVSRTARSYEQYF	TGTGCCGTCAGTGTCTCCCGGACGGCCCGCTCCTACGAGCAGTACTTC
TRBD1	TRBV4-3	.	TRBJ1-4	CASSQDRGQGGFGEKLFF	TGCGCCAGCAGCCAAGATCGAGGACAGGGGGGATTTGGTGAAAAACTGTTTTTT
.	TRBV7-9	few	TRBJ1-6	CASTADTGNSPLHF	TGTGCCAGCACCGCGGACACGGGAAATTCACCCCTCCACTTT
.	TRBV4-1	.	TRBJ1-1	CASSQEREGTEAFF	TGCGCCAGCAGCCAAGAGAGGGAAGGCACTGAAGCTTTCTTT
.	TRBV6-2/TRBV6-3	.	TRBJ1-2	CAGSSGRYGYTF	TGTGCCGGCAGTTCCGGACGTTATGGCTACACCTTC
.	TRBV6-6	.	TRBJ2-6	CASSPRRSGANVLTF	TGTGCCAGCAGTCCACGGCGCTCTGGGGCCAACGTCCTGACTTTC
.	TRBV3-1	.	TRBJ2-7	CASSQTPLFGGAIGLNEQYF	TGTGCCAGCAGCCAAACACCACTTTTCGGAGGGGCGATCGGATTGAATGAGCAGTACTTC
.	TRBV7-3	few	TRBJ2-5	CASSLSTSNEQYF	TGTGCCAGCAGCTTATCAACATCCAATGAGCAGTACTTC
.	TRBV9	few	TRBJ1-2	CASSTRRAGRYGYTF	TGTGCCAGCAGCACCCGCCGGGCAGGGCGCTATGGCTACACCTTC
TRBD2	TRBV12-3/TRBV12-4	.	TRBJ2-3	CASSPRETSSADVEYF	TGTGCCAGCAGTCCGCGGGAGACGTCGAGCGCAGATGTGGAATATTTT
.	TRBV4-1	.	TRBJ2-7	CASSQAVPSYEQYF	TGCGCCAGCAGCCAAGCAGTCCCTTCCTACGAGCAGTACTTC
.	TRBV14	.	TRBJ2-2	CASSRMLISNTGELFF	TGTGCCAGCAGCCGAATGTTAATATCGAACACCGGGGAGCTGTTTTTT
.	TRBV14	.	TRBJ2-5	CAGSLYPTRTNQETQYF	TGTGCCGGCAGTCTGTACCCGACAAGGACAAACCAAGAGACCCAGTACTTC
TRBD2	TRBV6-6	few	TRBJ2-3	CASKRSGAGTDTQYF	TGTGCCAGCAAAAGGAGCGGGGCGGGCACAGATACGCAGTATTTT
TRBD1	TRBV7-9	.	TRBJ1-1	CASSPLSPGQGPGWAFF	TGTGCCAGCAGCCCCCTCTCCCCGGGACAGGGTCCGGGTTGGGCTTTCTTT
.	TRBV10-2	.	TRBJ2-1	CATTKDRRSYNEQFF	TGCGCCACCACTAAAGACAGGCGTTCCTACAATGAGCAGTTCTTC
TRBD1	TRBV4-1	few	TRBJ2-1	CASSQLQGPQGEQFF	TGCGCCAGCAGCCAACTACAGGGGCCACAGGGTGAGCAGTTCTTC
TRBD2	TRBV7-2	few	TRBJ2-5	CASSLGLAGAQYF	TGTGCCAGCAGCTTAGGGCTAGCGGGGGCCCAGTACTTC
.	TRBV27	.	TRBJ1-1	CASSFGDLGETEAFF	TGTGCCAGCAGTTTTGGTGACTTAGGAGAAACTGAAGCTTTCTTT
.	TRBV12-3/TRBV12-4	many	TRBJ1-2	CASSLLPAGYGYTF	TGTGCCAGCAGTTTACTGCCCGCAGGCTATGGCTACACCTTC
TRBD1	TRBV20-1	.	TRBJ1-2	CSASLVGGHADNYGYTF	TGCAGTGCTAGCTTAGTAGGGGGCCATGCCGACAACTATGGCTACACCTTC
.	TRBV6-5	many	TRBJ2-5	CASSLAGYETQYF	TGTGCCAGCAGTTTGGCGGGGTACGAGACCCAGTACTTC
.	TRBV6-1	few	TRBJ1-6	CASSPYWGTLITYNSPLHF	TGTGCCAGCAGTCCTTACTGGGGCACCCTCATTACCTATAATTCACCCCTCCACTTT
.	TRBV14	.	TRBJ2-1	CASSQYRNNEQFF	TGTGCCAGCAGCCAATACAGGAACAATGAGCAGTTCTTC
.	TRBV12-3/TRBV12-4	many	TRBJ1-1	CASSFSGAFTEAFF	TGTGCCAGCAGTTTTTCCGGGGCGTTCACTGAAGCTTTCTTT
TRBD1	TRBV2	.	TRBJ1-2	CASIGTGVGYTF	TGTGCCAGCATTGGAACAGGGGTTGGCTACACCTTC
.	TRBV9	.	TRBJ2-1	CASSAPERRNNEQFF	TGTGCCAGCAGCGCCCCGGAACGGAGAAACAATGAGCAGTTCTTC
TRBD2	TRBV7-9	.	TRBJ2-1	CAGSFYGGASYNEQFF	TGTGCCGGCAGCTTTTACGGGGGGGCCTCCTACAATGAGCAGTTCTTC
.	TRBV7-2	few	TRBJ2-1	CASTPGGEGSYNEQFF	TGTGCCAGCACCCCTGGAGGGGAAGGGTCCTACAATGAGCAGTTCTTC
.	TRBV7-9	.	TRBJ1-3	CASSLARGGGSPGNTIYF	TGTGCCAGCAGCTTAGCAAGGGGTGGCGGGTCCCCTGGAAACACCATATATTTT
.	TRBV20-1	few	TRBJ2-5	CSAAQETQYF	TGCAGTGCTGCGCAAGAGACCCAGTACTTC
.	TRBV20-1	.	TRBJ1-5	CSASGGGGNQPQHF	TGCAGTGCTAGTGGTGGGGGCGGGAATCAGCCCCAGCATTTT
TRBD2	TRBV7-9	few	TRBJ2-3	CASGQWGGLTDTQYF	TGTGCCAGCGGCCAGTGGGGGGGACTCACAGATACGCAGTATTTT
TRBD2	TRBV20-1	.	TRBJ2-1	CSARGPLAGQSDEQFF	TGCAGTGCTCGAGGCCCTTTAGCGGGGCAAAGCGATGAGCAGTTCTTC
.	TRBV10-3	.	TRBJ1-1	CAAGSDSSEAFF	TGTGCCGCTGGCTCCGACAGTTCTGAAGCTTTCTTT
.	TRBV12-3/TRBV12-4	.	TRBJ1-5	CASSYLGRNQPQHF	TGTGCCAGCAGTTATCTGGGGCGCAATCAGCCCCAGCATTTT
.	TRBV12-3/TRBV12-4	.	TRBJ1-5	CASSPTDQPQHF	TGTGCCAGCAGTCCTACAGATCAGCCCCAGCATTTT
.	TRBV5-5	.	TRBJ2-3	CASSFARKRTDTQYF	TGTGCCAGCAGCTTCGCCAGAAAGCGCACAGATACGCAGTATTTT
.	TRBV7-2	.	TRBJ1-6	CASSLAPGGSYNSPLHF	TGTGCCAGCAGCTTAGCTCCCGGGGGCTCCTATAATTCACCCCTCCACTTT
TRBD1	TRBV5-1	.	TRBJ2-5	CASSWQGARQETQYF	TGCGCCAGCAGCTGGCAGGGGGCGCGACAAGAGACCCAGTACTTC
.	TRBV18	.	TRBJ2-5	CAGSPLGKQETQYF	TGTGCCGGCTCACCCCTCGGGAAGCAAGAGACCCAGTACTTC
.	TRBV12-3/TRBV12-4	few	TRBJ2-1	CASSVMAPNEQFF	TGTGCTAGCAGTGTAATGGCCCCCAATGAGCAGTTCTTC
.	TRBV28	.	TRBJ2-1	CASSPTGREQFF	TGTGCCAGCAGCCCTACTGGGCGTGAGCAGTTCTTC